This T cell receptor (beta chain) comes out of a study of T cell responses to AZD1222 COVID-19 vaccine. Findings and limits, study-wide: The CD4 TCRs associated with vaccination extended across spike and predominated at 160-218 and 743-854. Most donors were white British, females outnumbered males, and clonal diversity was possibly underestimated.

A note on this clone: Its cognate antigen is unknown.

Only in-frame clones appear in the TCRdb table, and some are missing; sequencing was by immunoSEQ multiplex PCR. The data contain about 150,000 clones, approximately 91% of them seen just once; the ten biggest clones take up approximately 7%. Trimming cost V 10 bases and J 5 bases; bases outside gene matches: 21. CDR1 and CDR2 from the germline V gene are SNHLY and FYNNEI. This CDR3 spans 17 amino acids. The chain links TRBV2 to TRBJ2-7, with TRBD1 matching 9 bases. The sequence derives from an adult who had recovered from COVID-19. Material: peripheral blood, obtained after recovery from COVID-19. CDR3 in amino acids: CATTQLGQGLTFDEQYF. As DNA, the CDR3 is TGTGCCACCACTCAGCTAGGACAGGGGCTTACCTTTGACGAGCAGTACTTC.